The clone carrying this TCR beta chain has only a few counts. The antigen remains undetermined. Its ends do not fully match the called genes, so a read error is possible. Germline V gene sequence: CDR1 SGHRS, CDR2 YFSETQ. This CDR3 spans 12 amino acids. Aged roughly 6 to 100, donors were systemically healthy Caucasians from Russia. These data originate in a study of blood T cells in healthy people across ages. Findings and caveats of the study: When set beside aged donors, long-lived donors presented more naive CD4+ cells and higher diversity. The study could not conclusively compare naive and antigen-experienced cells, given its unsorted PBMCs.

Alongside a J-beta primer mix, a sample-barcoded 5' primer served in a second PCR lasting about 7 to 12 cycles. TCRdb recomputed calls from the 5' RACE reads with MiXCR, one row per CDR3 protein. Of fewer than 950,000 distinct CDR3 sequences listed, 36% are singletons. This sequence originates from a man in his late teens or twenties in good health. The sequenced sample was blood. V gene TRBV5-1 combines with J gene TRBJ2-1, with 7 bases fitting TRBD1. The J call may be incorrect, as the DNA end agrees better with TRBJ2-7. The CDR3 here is CASSADRAEQYF. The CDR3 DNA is TGTGCCAGCAGCGCCGACAGGGCTGAGCAGTACTTC.